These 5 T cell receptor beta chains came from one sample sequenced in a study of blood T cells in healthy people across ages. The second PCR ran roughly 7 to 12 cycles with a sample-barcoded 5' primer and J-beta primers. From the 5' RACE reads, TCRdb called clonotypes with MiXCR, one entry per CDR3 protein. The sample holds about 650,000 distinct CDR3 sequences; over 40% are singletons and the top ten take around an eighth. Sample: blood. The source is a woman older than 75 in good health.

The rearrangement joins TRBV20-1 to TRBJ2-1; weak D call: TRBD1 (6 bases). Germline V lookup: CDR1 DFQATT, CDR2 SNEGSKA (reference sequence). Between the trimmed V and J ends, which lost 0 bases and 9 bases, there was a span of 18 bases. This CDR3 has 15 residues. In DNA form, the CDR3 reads TGCAGTGCTAGAGATCCAAGGGGGTTAGCTGGTGAGCAGTTCTTC. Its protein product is CSARDPRGLAGEQFF.

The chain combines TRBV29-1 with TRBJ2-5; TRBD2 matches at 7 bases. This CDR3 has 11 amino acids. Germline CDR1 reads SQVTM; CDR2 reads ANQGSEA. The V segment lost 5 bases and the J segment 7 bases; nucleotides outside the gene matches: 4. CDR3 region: CSVYGGRTQYF. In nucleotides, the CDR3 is TGCAGCGTTTATGGCGGGAGGACCCAGTACTTC.

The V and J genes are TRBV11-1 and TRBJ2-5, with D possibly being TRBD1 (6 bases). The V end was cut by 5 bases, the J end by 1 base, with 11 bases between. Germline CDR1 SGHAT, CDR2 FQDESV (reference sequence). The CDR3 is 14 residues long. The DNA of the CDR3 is TGTGCCAGCAGCCGTAGGGACATCCAAGAGACCCAGTACTTC. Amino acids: CASSRRDIQETQYF.

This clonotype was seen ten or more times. CDR3 in DNA: TGCAGTGCTGAACCTAACATGAATACTAACTATGGCTACACCTTC. Protein sequence: CSAEPNMNTNYGYTF. The V call is TRBV20-1, the J call TRBJ1-2, with unresolved D. CDR1 and CDR2 from the germline V gene are DFQATT and SNEGSKA (reference sequence). The V and J ends lost 5 bases and 0 bases respectively, with 16 bases between them. The CDR3 consists of 15 residues.

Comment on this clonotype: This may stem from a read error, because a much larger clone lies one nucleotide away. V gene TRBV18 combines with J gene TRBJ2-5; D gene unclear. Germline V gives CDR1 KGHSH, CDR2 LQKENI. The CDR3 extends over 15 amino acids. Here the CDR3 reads CAGSQSLGYQETQYF. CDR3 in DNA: TGTGCCGGCTCACAGTCCCTGGGGTACCAAGAGACCCAGTACTTC.